These T cell receptor beta chains were read from a single sample in a study of cytomegalovirus exposure and HLA in healthy donors. Some clones are missing from TCRdb's copy, which holds only in-frame ones; the method was immunoSEQ multiplex PCR. The repertoire holds approximately 110,000 clones, with about 73% as singletons. The sample comprised PBMCs. The receptors come from a woman between 40 and 50 years old in good health and CMV-seropositive. Both conserved end residues are part of each CDR3. D genes are given only for firm matches. Some rows mark clone size as missing; the rest say once, few, many or name a class of expanded clone.

CDR3 protein: CASSVGLAGGLYNEQFF; CDR3 DNA: TGCGCCAGCAGCGTGGGACTAGCGGGGGGACTTTACAATGAGCAGTTCTTC; clone size: .; D gene: TRBD2; V gene: TRBV5-1; J gene: TRBJ2-1
CDR3 protein: CASSPTAKPDYGYTF; CDR3 DNA: TGTGCCAGCAGCCCTACAGCTAAGCCCGACTATGGCTACACCTTC; clone size: once; D gene: .; V gene: TRBV7-2; J gene: TRBJ1-2
CDR3 protein: CASQADQETQYF; CDR3 DNA: TGTGCCAGCCAAGCGGATCAAGAGACCCAGTACTTC; clone size: .; D gene: .; V gene: TRBV2; J gene: TRBJ2-5
CDR3 protein: CSAVQGGAFF; CDR3 DNA: TGCAGTGCTGTACAGGGTGGGGCTTTCTTT; clone size: few; D gene: .; V gene: TRBV20-1; J gene: TRBJ1-1
CDR3 protein: CASRPGGSQETQYF; CDR3 DNA: TGTGCCAGCAGGCCGGGAGGGAGCCAAGAGACCCAGTACTTC; clone size: .; D gene: TRBD2; V gene: TRBV2; J gene: TRBJ2-5
CDR3 protein: CASRDNSHGYTF; CDR3 DNA: TGTGCCAGCAGAGACAACAGCCACGGCTACACCTTC; clone size: .; D gene: .; V gene: TRBV6-5; J gene: TRBJ1-2
CDR3 protein: CASSRDRASTEAFF; CDR3 DNA: TGTGCCAGCAGTCGGGACAGGGCGAGCACTGAAGCTTTCTTT; clone size: .; D gene: TRBD1; V gene: TRBV2; J gene: TRBJ1-1
CDR3 protein: CASIHRPGLYNEQFF; CDR3 DNA: TGTGCCAGCATCCACCGGCCAGGGCTCTACAATGAGCAGTTCTTC; clone size: .; D gene: .; V gene: TRBV28; J gene: TRBJ2-1
CDR3 protein: CASSDSKKRGEETQYF; CDR3 DNA: TGTGCCAGCAGTGACTCGAAGAAGCGGGGGGAAGAGACCCAGTACTTC; clone size: once; D gene: TRBD2; V gene: TRBV6-4; J gene: TRBJ2-5
CDR3 protein: CASSHLAGGHDEQFF; CDR3 DNA: TGCGCCAGCAGCCACCTAGCGGGGGGGCATGATGAGCAGTTCTTC; clone size: once; D gene: TRBD2; V gene: TRBV4-3; J gene: TRBJ2-1
CDR3 protein: CASSYRGAGTEAFF; CDR3 DNA: TGTGCCAGCAGTTACCGGGGGGCAGGAACTGAAGCTTTCTTT; clone size: .; D gene: .; V gene: TRBV6-5; J gene: TRBJ1-1
CDR3 protein: CASSLVETGELFF; CDR3 DNA: TGTGCCAGCAGCTTAGTAGAGACCGGGGAGCTGTTTTTT; clone size: few; D gene: .; V gene: TRBV7-3; J gene: TRBJ2-2
CDR3 protein: CASSLGQGTSGYTF; CDR3 DNA: TGTGCCAGCAGCTTGGGACAGGGAACTTCAGGCTACACCTTC; clone size: .; D gene: TRBD1; V gene: TRBV7-2; J gene: TRBJ1-2
CDR3 protein: CASSEGTGGSTSFYEQYF; CDR3 DNA: TGTGCCAGCAGTGAGGGGACAGGGGGCTCAACGAGCTTCTACGAGCAGTACTTC; clone size: few; D gene: TRBD1; V gene: TRBV9; J gene: TRBJ2-7
CDR3 protein: CASSERGWTEAFF; CDR3 DNA: TGTGCCAGCAGTGAAAGGGGGTGGACTGAAGCTTTCTTT; clone size: .; D gene: .; V gene: TRBV6-1; J gene: TRBJ1-1
CDR3 protein: CASSKTDSYRGYTF; CDR3 DNA: TGTGCCAGCAGCAAGACCGACAGCTACCGGGGCTACACCTTC; clone size: few; D gene: .; V gene: TRBV6-5; J gene: TRBJ1-2
CDR3 protein: CAISASDSYEQYF; CDR3 DNA: TGTGCCATCAGTGCGAGCGACTCCTACGAGCAGTACTTC; clone size: .; D gene: .; V gene: TRBV10-3; J gene: TRBJ2-7
CDR3 protein: CASAGLAGGGSYNEQFF; CDR3 DNA: TGCGCCAGCGCAGGACTAGCGGGGGGGGGCTCCTACAATGAGCAGTTCTTC; clone size: .; D gene: TRBD2; V gene: TRBV10-2; J gene: TRBJ2-1
CDR3 protein: CASSLQGAGNQPQHF; CDR3 DNA: TGTGCCAGCAGCTTACAGGGGGCCGGGAATCAGCCCCAGCATTTT; clone size: .; D gene: TRBD1; V gene: TRBV11-2; J gene: TRBJ1-5
CDR3 protein: CASSPDRGGYNEKLFF; CDR3 DNA: TGTGCCAGCAGCCCCGACAGGGGCGGCTATAATGAAAAACTGTTTTTT; clone size: .; D gene: TRBD1; V gene: TRBV7-9; J gene: TRBJ1-4
CDR3 protein: CASTEGANQPQHF; CDR3 DNA: TGTGCCAGCACAGAGGGGGCTAATCAGCCCCAGCATTTT; clone size: .; D gene: TRBD1; V gene: TRBV28; J gene: TRBJ1-5
CDR3 protein: CASSGQGWTGELFF; CDR3 DNA: TGTGCCAGCAGCGGACAGGGGTGGACCGGGGAGCTGTTTTTT; clone size: .; D gene: TRBD1; V gene: TRBV9; J gene: TRBJ2-2
CDR3 protein: CASSVAGQQETQYF; CDR3 DNA: TGTGCCAGCAGCGTAGCCGGACAGCAAGAGACCCAGTACTTC; clone size: .; D gene: .; V gene: TRBV9; J gene: TRBJ2-5
CDR3 protein: CASSVEGAVYNEQFF; CDR3 DNA: TGTGCCAGCAGCGTAGAAGGGGCGGTCTACAATGAGCAGTTCTTC; clone size: .; D gene: .; V gene: TRBV9; J gene: TRBJ2-1
CDR3 protein: CSVSHTDTQYF; CDR3 DNA: TGCAGCGTGAGTCACACAGATACGCAGTATTTT; clone size: few; D gene: .; V gene: TRBV29-1; J gene: TRBJ2-3
CDR3 protein: CASSQEYRALAKNIQYF; CDR3 DNA: TGTGCCAGCAGCCAAGAGTACAGGGCACTAGCCAAAAACATTCAGTACTTC; clone size: few; D gene: .; V gene: TRBV4-2; J gene: TRBJ2-4
CDR3 protein: CASSLDPTGRSPLHF; CDR3 DNA: TGTGCCAGCAGCTTAGACCCCACAGGACGGTCACCCCTCCACTTT; clone size: .; D gene: .; V gene: TRBV7-2; J gene: TRBJ1-6
CDR3 protein: CASSPEGYTDTQYF; CDR3 DNA: TGTGCCAGCAGCCCCGAGGGATACACAGATACGCAGTATTTT; clone size: .; D gene: .; V gene: TRBV5-6; J gene: TRBJ2-3
CDR3 protein: CASSFGLLAGPSYEQYF; CDR3 DNA: TGTGCCAGCAGCTTCGGTCTTCTAGCGGGACCCTCCTACGAGCAGTACTTC; clone size: .; D gene: TRBD2; V gene: TRBV11-2; J gene: TRBJ2-7
CDR3 protein: CASSLGQGMNTEAFF; CDR3 DNA: TGTGCCAGCAGTTTGGGACAGGGAATGAACACTGAAGCTTTCTTT; clone size: .; D gene: TRBD1; V gene: TRBV28; J gene: TRBJ1-1
CDR3 protein: CASREGPYEQYF; CDR3 DNA: TGTGCCAGCAGAGAGGGCCCTTACGAGCAGTACTTC; clone size: .; D gene: .; V gene: TRBV2; J gene: TRBJ2-7
CDR3 protein: CASSPRGSSYNEQFF; CDR3 DNA: TGTGCCAGCAGCCCGCGGGGTTCATCCTACAATGAGCAGTTCTTC; clone size: .; D gene: .; V gene: TRBV7-8; J gene: TRBJ2-1
CDR3 protein: CASSLGWGQGGWNEQYF; CDR3 DNA: TGTGCCAGCAGCTTGGGCTGGGGGCAGGGGGGATGGAACGAGCAGTACTTC; clone size: few; D gene: .; V gene: TRBV5-6; J gene: TRBJ2-7
CDR3 protein: CASSTRLASDYEQYF; CDR3 DNA: TGTGCCAGCAGCACCCGGTTGGCTAGCGATTACGAGCAGTACTTC; clone size: .; D gene: .; V gene: TRBV7-9; J gene: TRBJ2-7
CDR3 protein: CAIRNTGDNEKLFF; CDR3 DNA: TGTGCCATCAGAAACACAGGGGACAATGAAAAACTGTTTTTT; clone size: .; D gene: TRBD1; V gene: TRBV10-3; J gene: TRBJ1-4
CDR3 protein: CASSLGGTGLSHTF; CDR3 DNA: TGTGCCAGCAGCCTCGGGGGGACTGGACTGTCTCACACCTTC; clone size: .; D gene: .; V gene: TRBV6-1; J gene: TRBJ1-2
CDR3 protein: CATSIAGGPYNEQFF; CDR3 DNA: TGTGCCACCAGCATAGCGGGGGGGCCCTACAATGAGCAGTTCTTC; clone size: few; D gene: TRBD2; V gene: TRBV15; J gene: TRBJ2-1
CDR3 protein: CASSLADSGANVLTF; CDR3 DNA: TGTGCCAGCAGCTTGGCAGACTCTGGGGCCAACGTCCTGACTTTC; clone size: .; D gene: .; V gene: TRBV5-4; J gene: TRBJ2-6
CDR3 protein: CASSAGTGVYEQYF; CDR3 DNA: TGCGCCAGCAGCGCGGGGACAGGGGTCTACGAGCAGTACTTC; clone size: .; D gene: TRBD1; V gene: TRBV5-1; J gene: TRBJ2-7
CDR3 protein: CASSQGTGVGYEQYF; CDR3 DNA: TGCGCCAGCAGCCAAGGGACAGGGGTTGGGTACGAGCAGTACTTC; clone size: few; D gene: TRBD1; V gene: TRBV5-4; J gene: TRBJ2-7
CDR3 protein: CASSNQAQVTYEQYF; CDR3 DNA: TGTGCCAGCAGCAATCAAGCTCAGGTGACCTACGAGCAGTACTTC; clone size: .; D gene: .; V gene: TRBV7-2; J gene: TRBJ2-7
CDR3 protein: CASHRLSDTEAFF; CDR3 DNA: TGTGCCAGTCACCGACTAAGTGACACTGAAGCTTTCTTT; clone size: few; D gene: .; V gene: TRBV2; J gene: TRBJ1-1
CDR3 protein: CASSRSQETQYF; CDR3 DNA: TGTGCCAGCAGCCGTTCTCAAGAGACCCAGTACTTC; clone size: once; D gene: .; V gene: TRBV6-6; J gene: TRBJ2-5
CDR3 protein: CASSSSGTGGEKLFF; CDR3 DNA: TGCGCCAGCAGCTCGTCCGGGACAGGGGGTGAAAAACTGTTTTTT; clone size: .; D gene: TRBD1; V gene: TRBV5-1; J gene: TRBJ1-4
CDR3 protein: CASRRQGGAGNTIYF; CDR3 DNA: TGTGCCAGCAGAAGACAGGGGGGAGCTGGAAACACCATATATTTT; clone size: .; D gene: TRBD1; V gene: TRBV2; J gene: TRBJ1-3
CDR3 protein: CASSPGTSGSPTKNIQYF; CDR3 DNA: TGTGCCAGCAGCCCCGGGACTAGCGGATCTCCGACCAAAAACATTCAGTACTTC; clone size: .; D gene: TRBD2; V gene: TRBV4-2; J gene: TRBJ2-4
CDR3 protein: CASSRLFTSVETQYF; CDR3 DNA: TGTGCCAGCAGCCGTCTATTTACTAGCGTTGAGACCCAGTACTTC; clone size: .; D gene: TRBD2; V gene: TRBV7-8; J gene: TRBJ2-5
CDR3 protein: CASSGQPSSYGYTF; CDR3 DNA: TGTGCCAGCAGTGGACAGCCCTCTAGCTATGGCTACACCTTC; clone size: .; D gene: .; V gene: TRBV2; J gene: TRBJ1-2
CDR3 protein: CASSPPEREAFF; CDR3 DNA: TGTGCCAGCTCACCGCCGGAGCGTGAAGCTTTCTTT; clone size: .; D gene: .; V gene: TRBV18; J gene: TRBJ1-1